These T cell receptor beta chains were read from a single sample in a study of identical twins. TCRdb redid the calling of the 5' RACE reads with MiXCR, one entry per CDR3 protein. The sample holds hundreds of thousands of distinct CDR3 sequences, around 7% seen once. The same sample was also studied in work on yellow fever vaccine responses in identical twins.

The sample comprised memory (CD45RO+) T cells sorted from blood. The receptors were sampled from a woman between 18 and 30 years old in good health. CDR3s include the opening cysteine and the closing phenylalanine or tryptophan. Fields, in order: D gene, J gene, V gene, clone size, CDR3 protein, CDR3 DNA. The D gene is left open where the match is weak. Part of the rows lack a size; the others show once, few, many or a class for expanded clones.

d_call: NA
j_call: TRBJ2-3
v_call: TRBV27
clone_size: few
cdr3_aa: CASSSLDTQYF
cdr3_nt: TGTGCCAGCAGTTCGTTAGATACGCAGTATTTT

d_call: NA
j_call: TRBJ2-7
v_call: TRBV20-1
clone_size: few
cdr3_aa: CSATSGSRVEQYF
cdr3_nt: TGCAGTGCCACGAGTGGCTCTCGAGTCGAGCAGTACTTC

d_call: TRBD2
j_call: TRBJ2-7
v_call: TRBV24-1
clone_size: NA
cdr3_aa: CATISRLAVGDEQYF
cdr3_nt: TGTGCCACGATATCGAGACTAGCGGTTGGGGACGAGCAGTACTTC

d_call: NA
j_call: TRBJ2-1
v_call: TRBV24-1
clone_size: many
cdr3_aa: CATSDRKSGPNNEQFF
cdr3_nt: TGTGCCACCAGTGATAGAAAGAGCGGCCCCAACAATGAGCAGTTCTTC

d_call: NA
j_call: TRBJ2-7
v_call: TRBV5-1
clone_size: NA
cdr3_aa: CASSTGQSYEQYF
cdr3_nt: TGCGCCAGCAGCACTGGACAGTCCTACGAGCAGTACTTC

d_call: TRBD1
j_call: TRBJ1-2
v_call: TRBV6-1
clone_size: NA
cdr3_aa: CASSEEAGGYGYTF
cdr3_nt: TGTGCCAGCAGTGAAGAGGCAGGGGGTTATGGCTACACCTTC

d_call: NA
j_call: TRBJ1-4
v_call: TRBV28
clone_size: few
cdr3_aa: CASSLPRLGEKLFF
cdr3_nt: TGTGCCAGCAGTCTACCCAGATTAGGGGAAAAACTGTTTTTT

d_call: NA
j_call: TRBJ2-1
v_call: TRBV5-6
clone_size: NA
cdr3_aa: CASSFTRMNEQFF
cdr3_nt: TGTGCCAGCAGCTTCACTAGGATGAATGAGCAGTTCTTC

d_call: TRBD1
j_call: TRBJ1-6
v_call: TRBV28
clone_size: many
cdr3_aa: CASSLGDRDNSPLHF
cdr3_nt: TGTGCCAGCAGTTTAGGGGACAGAGATAATTCACCCCTCCACTTT

d_call: TRBD1
j_call: TRBJ1-5
v_call: TRBV5-1
clone_size: many
cdr3_aa: CASSLGTGSSNQPQHF
cdr3_nt: TGCGCCAGCAGCTTGGGGACAGGGAGCAGCAATCAGCCCCAGCATTTT

d_call: TRBD2
j_call: TRBJ2-1
v_call: TRBV18
clone_size: NA
cdr3_aa: CASSRARGQLAGSYNEQFF
cdr3_nt: TGTGCCAGCTCACGCGCCAGGGGACAGCTAGCGGGATCCTACAATGAGCAGTTCTTC

d_call: NA
j_call: TRBJ1-4
v_call: TRBV7-8
clone_size: many
cdr3_aa: CASSLLGPNEKLFF
cdr3_nt: TGTGCCAGCAGCTTGCTGGGACCGAATGAAAAACTGTTTTTT

d_call: NA
j_call: TRBJ1-1
v_call: TRBV5-1
clone_size: many
cdr3_aa: CASSSSTGPGVNTEAFF
cdr3_nt: TGCGCCAGCAGCTCTTCGACAGGCCCCGGGGTGAACACTGAAGCTTTCTTT

d_call: NA
j_call: TRBJ2-2
v_call: TRBV5-1
clone_size: many
cdr3_aa: CASQLDPRNTGELFF
cdr3_nt: TGCGCCAGCCAGCTTGATCCCAGGAACACCGGGGAGCTGTTTTTT

d_call: NA
j_call: TRBJ1-1
v_call: TRBV28
clone_size: NA
cdr3_aa: CASRIGTQNTEAFF
cdr3_nt: TGTGCCAGCAGGATAGGGACACAAAACACTGAAGCTTTCTTT

d_call: TRBD2
j_call: TRBJ2-3
v_call: TRBV27
clone_size: NA
cdr3_aa: CASLGTGGKPDTQYF
cdr3_nt: TGTGCCAGTTTGGGGACGGGAGGGAAGCCAGATACGCAGTATTTT

d_call: TRBD2
j_call: TRBJ2-2
v_call: TRBV6-1
clone_size: few
cdr3_aa: CASSESSGDAGELFF
cdr3_nt: TGTGCCAGCAGTGAATCCAGCGGGGACGCCGGGGAGCTGTTTTTT

d_call: NA
j_call: TRBJ2-6
v_call: TRBV4-2
clone_size: NA
cdr3_aa: CASSQMAGQGGSSGANVLTF
cdr3_nt: TGTGCCAGCAGCCAAATGGCCGGGCAGGGGGGTAGCTCTGGGGCCAACGTCCTGACTTTC

d_call: NA
j_call: TRBJ2-5
v_call: TRBV6-1
clone_size: few
cdr3_aa: CASTPGGRGRRGETQYF
cdr3_nt: TGTGCCAGCACCCCCGGGGGCAGGGGTCGACGCGGGGAGACCCAGTACTTC

d_call: TRBD2
j_call: TRBJ2-1
v_call: TRBV12-3/TRBV12-4
clone_size: NA
cdr3_aa: CASRRTSGSSYNEQFF
cdr3_nt: TGTGCCAGCAGACGGACTAGCGGGAGTTCCTACAATGAGCAGTTCTTC

d_call: TRBD2
j_call: TRBJ2-7
v_call: TRBV5-5
clone_size: many
cdr3_aa: CASSYDPGLATYEQYF
cdr3_nt: TGTGCCAGCAGCTACGATCCGGGACTAGCGACCTACGAGCAGTACTTC

d_call: TRBD1
j_call: TRBJ1-5
v_call: TRBV7-8
clone_size: NA
cdr3_aa: CASSLFLLKTGGNQPQHF
cdr3_nt: TGTGCCAGCAGCCTCTTCCTGCTCAAGACAGGGGGCAATCAGCCCCAGCATTTT

d_call: NA
j_call: TRBJ2-7
v_call: TRBV6-1
clone_size: NA
cdr3_aa: CASRRAREGVSLEYF
cdr3_nt: TGTGCCAGCAGACGAGCCAGGGAAGGGGTATCGTTGGAGTACTTC

d_call: TRBD2
j_call: TRBJ2-3
v_call: TRBV4-1
clone_size: few
cdr3_aa: CASSQDAPSGGSDTQYF
cdr3_nt: TGCGCCAGCAGCCAAGATGCTCCTAGCGGGGGGTCGGATACGCAGTATTTT

d_call: TRBD2
j_call: TRBJ2-5
v_call: TRBV4-1
clone_size: NA
cdr3_aa: CASSQGLAGDETQYF
cdr3_nt: TGCGCCAGCAGCCAAGGACTAGCGGGAGATGAGACCCAGTACTTC

d_call: NA
j_call: TRBJ2-3
v_call: TRBV10-3
clone_size: few
cdr3_aa: CAIAENHPGTDTQYF
cdr3_nt: TGTGCCATCGCGGAAAATCACCCTGGCACAGATACGCAGTATTTT

d_call: TRBD1
j_call: TRBJ1-2
v_call: TRBV28
clone_size: few
cdr3_aa: CASSLPPTGVGYTF
cdr3_nt: TGTGCCAGCAGTTTACCGCCAACAGGGGTGGGCTACACCTTC

d_call: NA
j_call: TRBJ2-1
v_call: TRBV20-1
clone_size: few
cdr3_aa: CSARDPGSRNEQFF
cdr3_nt: TGCAGTGCTAGAGATCCGGGTTCGAGGAATGAGCAGTTCTTC

d_call: NA
j_call: TRBJ1-5
v_call: TRBV5-1
clone_size: NA
cdr3_aa: CASSLEGRAHQPQHF
cdr3_nt: TGCGCCAGCAGCTTGGAAGGGAGGGCCCATCAGCCCCAGCATTTT

d_call: TRBD2
j_call: TRBJ2-1
v_call: TRBV29-1
clone_size: NA
cdr3_aa: CSVGGTSGYEQFF
cdr3_nt: TGCAGCGTTGGGGGGACTAGCGGGTATGAGCAGTTCTTC

d_call: TRBD1
j_call: TRBJ2-3
v_call: TRBV5-1
clone_size: few
cdr3_aa: CASSLGQGMGTDTQYF
cdr3_nt: TGCGCCAGCAGCTTGGGACAGGGTATGGGCACAGATACGCAGTATTTT

d_call: TRBD2
j_call: TRBJ2-1
v_call: TRBV5-1
clone_size: many
cdr3_aa: CASSLSGAEAYNEQFF
cdr3_nt: TGCGCCAGCAGCTTGAGCGGGGCAGAGGCCTACAATGAGCAGTTCTTC

d_call: NA
j_call: TRBJ1-4
v_call: TRBV10-2
clone_size: NA
cdr3_aa: CASSDTRQSTNEKLFF
cdr3_nt: TGCGCCAGCAGTGACACTCGACAGTCAACTAATGAAAAACTGTTTTTT

d_call: NA
j_call: TRBJ2-3
v_call: TRBV12-3/TRBV12-4
clone_size: few
cdr3_aa: CASSASVVSTDTQYF
cdr3_nt: TGTGCCAGCAGTGCTAGCGTCGTGAGCACAGATACGCAGTATTTT

d_call: NA
j_call: TRBJ1-2
v_call: TRBV7-9
clone_size: many
cdr3_aa: CASSATFPYGYTF
cdr3_nt: TGTGCCAGCAGCGCAACTTTTCCTTATGGCTACACCTTC

d_call: TRBD1
j_call: TRBJ2-7
v_call: TRBV2
clone_size: NA
cdr3_aa: CASDYTGGYEQYF
cdr3_nt: TGTGCCAGCGATTATACAGGGGGCTACGAGCAGTACTTC

d_call: TRBD1
j_call: TRBJ2-2
v_call: TRBV28
clone_size: few
cdr3_aa: CASGTGRFHTGELFF
cdr3_nt: TGTGCCAGCGGGACAGGTCGGTTCCACACCGGGGAGCTGTTTTTT

d_call: TRBD1
j_call: TRBJ2-1
v_call: TRBV6-1
clone_size: many
cdr3_aa: CASRAWDRGDNEQFF
cdr3_nt: TGTGCCAGCAGGGCATGGGACAGGGGCGACAATGAGCAGTTCTTC

d_call: TRBD2
j_call: TRBJ2-7
v_call: TRBV7-2
clone_size: NA
cdr3_aa: CASSYSGRAPYEQYF
cdr3_nt: TGTGCCAGCAGCTACAGCGGGAGGGCCCCCTACGAGCAGTACTTC

d_call: NA
j_call: TRBJ2-1
v_call: TRBV28
clone_size: many
cdr3_aa: CASSFIRGTQIPSEQFF
cdr3_nt: TGTGCCAGCAGTTTTATACGGGGAACACAGATCCCCAGTGAGCAGTTCTTC

d_call: TRBD2
j_call: TRBJ2-1
v_call: TRBV14
clone_size: once
cdr3_aa: CASSGPSGSMLYNEQFF
cdr3_nt: TGTGCCAGCAGCGGTCCTAGCGGGAGTATGTTATACAATGAGCAGTTCTTC

d_call: TRBD2
j_call: TRBJ2-1
v_call: TRBV7-8
clone_size: many
cdr3_aa: CASGKTSGGAWGEQFF
cdr3_nt: TGTGCCAGCGGAAAGACTAGCGGGGGGGCCTGGGGTGAGCAGTTCTTC

d_call: TRBD2
j_call: TRBJ2-3
v_call: TRBV6-6
clone_size: many
cdr3_aa: CASSPGGTTDTQYF
cdr3_nt: TGTGCCAGCAGCCCCGGGGGGACGACAGATACGCAGTATTTT

d_call: TRBD2
j_call: TRBJ2-7
v_call: TRBV5-1
clone_size: NA
cdr3_aa: CASSPGLAGVGYEQYF
cdr3_nt: TGCGCCAGCAGCCCAGGACTAGCGGGGGTCGGGTACGAGCAGTACTTC

d_call: NA
j_call: TRBJ2-1
v_call: TRBV20-1
clone_size: many
cdr3_aa: CSARDTGRNEQFF
cdr3_nt: TGCAGTGCTAGAGATACGGGTAGGAATGAGCAGTTCTTC

d_call: TRBD2
j_call: TRBJ2-2
v_call: TRBV2
clone_size: NA
cdr3_aa: CASRGLADLTTGELFF
cdr3_nt: TGTGCCAGCAGGGGACTAGCGGACCTAACTACCGGGGAGCTGTTTTTT

d_call: NA
j_call: TRBJ1-1
v_call: TRBV12-3/TRBV12-4
clone_size: many
cdr3_aa: CASTPDSVTEAFF
cdr3_nt: TGTGCCAGCACCCCCGACAGTGTAACTGAAGCTTTCTTT

d_call: NA
j_call: TRBJ1-5
v_call: TRBV6-1
clone_size: NA
cdr3_aa: CASSAVGYSNQPQHF
cdr3_nt: TGTGCCAGCAGTGCGGTGGGGTATAGCAATCAGCCCCAGCATTTT